This paragraph reports one T cell receptor beta chain. The antigen is undetermined. The entry originates in a study of T cell responses to AZD1222 COVID-19 vaccine. The study's findings and limits: The number of AZD1222 recipients seropositive at baseline was only six. An increase in Spike-specific TCR breadth and depth was observed after two AZD1222 doses. Donors were largely white British and mainly female; clonal diversity was possibly underestimated. Across spike, vaccine-associated CD4 TCRs were found, dominant at 160-218 and 743-854.

Assay used: immunoSEQ multiplex PCR; TCRdb lists only in-frame clones, some missing. The sample records some 150,000 clones, approximately 85% being singletons. This CDR3 spans 15 amino acids. Looked up from germline, CDR1 is SGDLS and CDR2 is YYNGEE. J was trimmed by 5 bases and V by 0 bases; bases with no gene match: 3. The sequencing here drew on peripheral blood, taken 28 days after the second dose of the MenACWY control vaccine. The receptor was isolated from an adult who received the MenACWY meningococcal vaccine as a control. This rearrangement joins TRBV9 to TRBJ2-5; 11 positions agree with TRBD2. The CDR3 bases are TGTGCCAGCAGCGTAGAAACTAGCGGGAGTGAGACCCAGTACTTC. Translating it yields CASSVETSGSETQYF.